The 7 T cell receptor beta chains below were found in one sample sequenced in a study of cytomegalovirus exposure and HLA in healthy donors. 13 Jbeta primers and 60 Vbeta primers were used for the PCR. Here immunoSEQ multiplex PCR was the method, and the copy in TCRdb shows in-frame clones only, minus some. The data hold 200,000 to 250,000 clones, with around 75% observed a single time. Material for sequencing was PBMCs. The receptors originated from a woman younger than 45 in good health and CMV-seronegative.

Details on this clone: Other DNA variants within this sample encode the same CDR3. This rearrangement joins TRBV30 to TRBJ1-6; 7 bases line up with TRBD1. The J segment lost 5 bases and the V segment lost 6 bases, leaving 4 bases of the junction unmatched. Germline-derived CDR1 and CDR2 are GTSNPN and SVGIG (reference sequence). This CDR3 has 13 amino acids. CDR3 coding DNA: TGTGCCTGTTCGGGACAGAATAATTCACCCCTCCACTTT. It codes for CACSGQNNSPLHF. Full variable domain (outside the CDR3, taken from reference TRBV30 and TRBJ1-6): SQTIHQWPATLVQPVGSPLSLECTVEGTSNPNLYWYRQAAGRGLQLLFYSVGIGQISSEVPQNLSASRPQDRQFILSSKKLLLSDSGFYLCACSGQNNSPLHFGNGTRLTVT.

The chain links TRBV25-1 to TRBJ2-3; the D gene is possibly TRBD1 (5 bases). The V end lost 3 bases, the J end lost 0 bases, and 10 bases lay between the germline ends. The CDR3 is 15 amino acids. CDR1 MGHDK and CDR2 SYGVNS come from the germline V gene. The CDR3 spells CASSEFGASTDTQYF. The CDR3, as DNA: TGTGCCAGCAGTGAGTTTGGGGCGAGCACAGATACGCAGTATTTT.

J is TRBJ2-1 and V is TRBV9; 12 nucleotides align to TRBD2. Germline CDR1 is SGDLS and CDR2 is YYNGEE. J was trimmed by 6 bases and V by 3 bases; bases with no gene match: 4. CDR3 size: 15 residues. DNA of the CDR3: TGTGCCAGCAGCGCTAGCGGGGGGGCTGGCAATGAGCAGTTCTTC. It encodes CASSASGGAGNEQFF.

This clone was found a few times. The chain couples TRBV7-9 to TRBJ1-4; no definite D call. Per germline, CDR1 SEHNR and CDR2 FQNEAQ (reference sequence). The V end lost 6 bases, the J end lost 7 bases, and 18 bases lay between the germline ends. The CDR3 extends over 15 amino acids. Here the CDR3 DNA reads TGTGCCAGCAGAGCTAGCCGGATGTCAGGTGAAAAACTGTTTTTT. It yields the protein CASRASRMSGEKLFF.

The J gene is TRBJ1-5, the V gene TRBV27; 8 nucleotides match TRBD1. Per the germline V gene, CDR1 is MNHEY and CDR2 is SMNVEV (reference sequence). V lost 8 bases, J lost 2 bases, and 8 bases stayed unmatched. The CDR3 totals 15 residues. The CDR3 here is CASSSGGAGNQPQHF. CDR3 sequence (DNA): TGTGCCAGCTCTTCAGGGGGCGCGGGCAATCAGCCCCAGCATTTT.

The CDR3 region is CASSALAGYTGELFF. In DNA, the CDR3 is TGTGCCAGCAGCGCCCTAGCGGGGTACACCGGGGAGCTGTTTTTT. The rearrangement links TRBV9 to TRBJ2-2; the match to TRBD2 covers 9 bases. The CDR3 spans 15 residues. V was clipped by 3 bases and J by 3 bases; unmatched bases: 3. Germline V gene data show CDR1 as SGDLS and CDR2 as YYNGEE. The full variable domain, rest sourced from reference TRBV9 and TRBJ2-2, is DSGVTQTPKHLITATGQRVTLRCSPRSGDLSVYWYQQSLDQGLQFLIQYYNGEERAKGNILERFSAQQFPDLHSELNLSSLELGDSALYFCASSALAGYTGELFFGEGSRLTVL.

The chain combines TRBV5-5 with TRBJ2-7; possibly TRBD1 for D (5 bases). V gave up 6 bases and J gave up 4 bases, with 29 bases separating them. This CDR3 region has 18 residues. Germline-derived CDR1 and CDR2 are SGHKS and YYEKEE (reference sequence). The CDR3 DNA reads TGTGCCAGCACCGAACCTTTACTGGACACAGGCTACCAATACGAGCAGTACTTC. This translates into CASTEPLLDTGYQYEQYF.